This T cell receptor (beta chain) was found in a study of blood T cell repertoires in COVID-19. The CDR3 spans 12 residues. Germline-derived CDR1 and CDR2 are LNHDA and SQIVND (reference sequence). Trimming removed 6 bases at V and 7 bases at J, with 10 bases between. In the original processing: Reference gene primer amplification yielded estimated nucleated cell counts. TCRdb's copy holds only in-frame clones and misses some; the assay was immunoSEQ multiplex PCR. The DNA was the basis for D and trimming; V, J and clone size are from that table. The table has around 150,000 clones, 87% seen once; the top ten hold less than 4.5%.

Sequenced: peripheral blood. The source is a woman aged 55-75 years with active or convalescent COVID-19. The rearrangement uses TRBV19 and TRBJ1-5; D possibly corresponds to TRBD1 (5 bases). The CDR3 loop reads CASRQGIQPQHF. The CDR3 DNA reads TGTGCCAGTAGGCAGGGAATACAGCCCCAGCATTTT.